The sample holds a few counts of the clone carrying this T cell receptor (beta chain). These data are taken from a study of cytotoxic CD8 clonotypes in ibrutinib-treated CLL. The wider study: IGHV unmutated 17 to 18; relapsed/refractory 10 to 11; treatment-naive approximately 16.

TCRdb's table, derived via immunoSEQ multiplex PCR, lists solely in-frame clones and lacks some. The repertoire holds about 130,000 clones, 76% seen once, with about 4.7% in the top ten. Material: PBMCs, obtained after 24 months of ibrutinib treatment. The source is a human donor with chronic lymphocytic leukemia.

CDR3 nucleotides: TGTGCCAGCAGTTTAGGGGAACCCACAGATACGCAGTATTTT. It encodes CASSLGEPTDTQYF. The chain couples TRBV28 to TRBJ2-3; D gene unclear. The germline CDR1 and CDR2 sequences are MDHEN and SYDVKM. Deletions cut 2 bases from V and 2 bases from J, with 8 bases between. The CDR3 is made up of 14 amino acids.